Following are 20 T cell receptor beta chains from one sample sequenced in a study of T cell repertoires in cytomegalovirus infection. Their antigen targets remain unknown. TCRdb passed the reads through MiXCR, listing each CDR3 protein once. Of 830,000 or so distinct CDR3 sequences detected, approximately 32% appear once; the ten largest clones hold around 11%. The sequences come from cultured CD8+ T cells from PBMCs, collected from culture after CMV antigen stimulation. The receptors originated from a human donor in good health (CMV status not recorded). Some clones in this sample may be carry-over from other donors' samples.

The V gene is TRBV5-1, the J gene TRBJ2-1; 8 nucleotides align to TRBD2. Germline loops: CDR1 SGHRS, CDR2 YFSETQ. This CDR3 is 17 amino acids long. The V and J ends lost 0 bases and 2 bases, in that order; junction bases with no gene match: 7. CDR3 amino acids: CASSLGPLAATYNEQFF. The CDR3, as DNA: TGCGCCAGCAGCTTGGGACCACTAGCGGCGACCTACAATGAGCAGTTCTTC.

This clonotype was detected a few times. The J gene is TRBJ1-1, the V gene TRBV4-1, with D perhaps TRBD1 (5 bases). V was pared by 1 base and J by 5 bases, with 14 bases between. Germline V gene sequence: CDR1 MGHRA, CDR2 YSYEKL. The length of the CDR3 is 15 residues. The CDR3 DNA is TGCGCCAGCAGCCAAGTGAACCGACAGTTTACTGAAGCTTTCTTT. The encoded protein is CASSQVNRQFTEAFF.

The chain carries TRBV24-1 and TRBJ1-2; D not certain. V gave up 3 bases and J gave up 11 bases, with 24 bases separating them. Germline-derived CDR1 and CDR2 are KGHDR and SFDVKD. This CDR3 region has 16 residues. The CDR3 nucleotides read TGTGCCACCAGTGATGGGTTTTCAAGGTCGCCGGTTAGTTACACCTTC. Its protein is CATSDGFSRSPVSYTF.

The chain couples TRBV19 to TRBJ1-4; tentative D call: TRBD1 (5 bases). The CDR3 length is 15 residues. V lost 5 bases and J 0 bases, leaving 10 bases between the germline ends. Looked up from germline, CDR1 is LNHDA and CDR2 is SQIVND (reference sequence). The CDR3 DNA follows: TGTGCCAGTAGTGTCTCGACAGCAACTAATGAAAAACTGTTTTTT. It specifies CASSVSTATNEKLFF.

This clonotype was found a few times. The chain joins TRBV12-3 or TRBV12-4 to TRBJ1-2, with D perhaps matching TRBD1 (5 bases). V gave up 4 bases and J gave up 7 bases, with 10 bases separating them. This CDR3 region has 12 residues. The CDR3 nucleotides read TGTGCCAGCAGTTGGGGCCGTTCTGGCTACACCTTC. This encodes CASSWGRSGYTF.

This clonotype was observed once. The rearrangement links TRBV19 to TRBJ1-6; possible D gene TRBD1, 5 bases. This CDR3 has 15 residues. Germline values: CDR1 LNHDA, CDR2 SQIVND (reference sequence). Between the trimmed V and J ends, which lost 5 bases and 7 bases, there was a span of 15 bases. CDR3: CASSPSRELNSPLHF. The CDR3 region has the DNA TGTGCCAGTAGTCCTTCCAGGGAATTAAATTCACCCCTCCACTTT.

Only a few counts were recorded for this clonotype. The rearrangement joins TRBV24-1 to TRBJ2-1, with 8 nucleotides matching TRBD1. V was clipped by 4 bases and J by 7 bases; unmatched bases: 8. Per germline, CDR1 KGHDR and CDR2 SFDVKD. This CDR3 comprises 15 residues. This CDR3 reads CATSDPGQGLNEQFF. In DNA form, the CDR3 reads TGTGCCACCAGTGACCCCGGACAGGGTCTGAATGAGCAGTTCTTC.

The chain couples TRBV7-9 to TRBJ1-1; no firm D call. Trimming took off 6 bases at V and 3 bases at J, with 17 bases between the two ends. This CDR3 contains 15 residues. Germline V gene data show CDR1 as SEHNR and CDR2 as FQNEAQ (reference sequence). DNA for the CDR3: TGTGCCAGCAGGATTACCGGGGAGAGGTACACTGAAGCTTTCTTT. Translating gives CASRITGERYTEAFF.

The chain has TRBV14 and TRBJ2-1; D might be TRBD1 (5 bases). Germline V gives CDR1 SGHDN, CDR2 FVKESK. This CDR3 spans 17 amino acids. V was shortened by 4 bases and J by 4 bases, with 20 bases between the two germline ends. The CDR3 nucleotides read TGTGCCAGCAGCCCTAGATCGCGGACAAAATTATACAATGAGCAGTTCTTC. Amino acid sequence: CASSPRSRTKLYNEQFF. Complete variable domain (other parts from reference TRBV14 and TRBJ2-1): EAGVTQFPSHSVIEKGQTVTLRCDPISGHDNLYWYRRVMGKEIKFLLHFVKESKQDESGMPNNRFLAERTGGTYSTLKVQPAELEDSGVYFCASSPRSRTKLYNEQFFGPGTRLTVL.

This clonotype has a handful of counts. This chain uses TRBV7-2 with TRBJ1-2; TRBD1 might be the D (6 bases). From germline, CDR1 is SGHTA and CDR2 FQGNSA. This CDR3 is built from 12 residues. V was clipped by 5 bases and J by 4 bases, with 8 bases between them. The CDR3 region has the DNA TGTGCCAGCAGCAAGGACAGCTATGGCTACACCTTC. This translates into CASSKDSYGYTF. The full variable domain, completed using reference TRBV7-2 and TRBJ1-2, is GAGVSQSPSNKVTEKGKDVELRCDPISGHTALYWYRQSLGQGLEFLIYFQGNSAPDKSGLPSDRFSAERTGGSVSTLTIQRTQQEDSAVYLCASSKDSYGYTFGSGTRLTVV.

This clonotype turned up a few times. This chain uses TRBV7-6 with TRBJ2-1; 8 bases match TRBD2. CDR1 is SGHVS, CDR2 FNYEAQ, per germline. V shed 3 bases and J 8 bases; nucleotides not matched to a gene: 9. This CDR3 comprises 15 residues. CDR3 bases: TGTGCCAGCAGCTTTGACGGGGGGGCCGGTGATGAGCAGTTCTTC. It specifies CASSFDGGAGDEQFF.

This chain joins TRBV6-6 and TRBJ1-2, with TRBD1 as a possible D gene (5 bases). Trimming took 10 bases from V and 0 from J, leaving 18 bases between them. CDR1 is MNHNY and CDR2 is SVGAGI in the germline V gene (reference sequence). The CDR3 contains 15 residues. This CDR3 is CANTPMGVSNYGYTF. The CDR3 nucleotides are TGTGCCAACACCCCCATGGGGGTCTCTAACTATGGCTACACCTTC.

V is TRBV18 and J is TRBJ2-2; a possible D gene is TRBD1 (6 bases). The CDR3 loop spans 15 amino acids. CDR1 and CDR2 (germline): KGHSH, LQKENI. Trimming left V 3 bases short and J 5 bases short, with 13 bases between. Here the CDR3 DNA reads TGTGCCAGCTCACCGGACAGCCGAAAAACCGGGGAGCTGTTTTTT. Protein sequence: CASSPDSRKTGELFF.

The table lists this clonotype with a count of one. The V gene is TRBV7-9, the J gene TRBJ2-7; possibly TRBD1 for D (6 bases). With 1 base removed from V and 12 bases from J, the gap between germline ends came to 13 bases. Germline CDR1 SEHNR, CDR2 FQNEAQ (reference sequence). The CDR3 runs 12 residues. As DNA, the CDR3 is TGTGCCAGCAGCTTAGGTCAGCAGGGGTTGTACTTC. It encodes CASSLGQQGLYF.

In its sample, this clonotype was seen a few times. CDR3 protein: CASRYDRGPNEQFF. CDR3 bases: TGTGCCAGTAGATATGACAGGGGGCCCAATGAGCAGTTCTTC. J is TRBJ2-1 and V is TRBV19; 10 bases are shared with TRBD1. Trimming at V came to 6 bases and at J to 6 bases, leaving 5 bases not matched to a gene. CDR1 LNHDA and CDR2 SQIVND come from the germline V gene (reference sequence). The CDR3 extends over 14 amino acids.

Only a few counts were recorded for this clonotype. V gene TRBV27 combines with J gene TRBJ2-3; no clear D gene. The CDR3 is 12 amino acids. The germline V and J ends were trimmed by 5 bases and 4 bases, with 7 bases remaining between them. The germline V gene encodes CDR1 MNHEY and CDR2 SMNVEV (reference sequence). In DNA, the CDR3 is TGTGCCAGCAGTAGATCGGCAGATACGCAGTATTTT. Translating gives CASSRSADTQYF.

This clonotype was counted only a few times. The chain has TRBV7-9 and TRBJ2-2; 9 bases match TRBD1. Trimming removed 2 bases from V and 4 bases from J; junction bases left unmatched: 5. The CDR3 has 16 residues. Germline V gene lookup returns CDR1 SEHNR and CDR2 FQNEAQ (reference sequence). In nucleotides, the CDR3 is TGTGCCAGCAGCTTAACGACAGGGGGTTCCACCGGGGAGCTGTTTTTT. It is translated as CASSLTTGGSTGELFF.

The chain carries TRBV7-4 and TRBJ1-4; D is uncertain. The CDR3 contains 14 residues. V gave up 3 bases and J gave up 5 bases, with 10 bases separating them. The germline gives CDR1 SGHVT, CDR2 SQSDAQ. The CDR3 loop is CASSFSHLNEKLFF. CDR3 nucleotides: TGTGCCAGCAGCTTCTCGCACCTAAATGAAAAACTGTTTTTT.

CDR3 region: CASSYTEGEQYF. In DNA form, the CDR3 reads TGTGCCAGCAGTTACACCGAGGGCGAGCAGTACTTC. The V call is TRBV6-5, the J call TRBJ2-7; D perhaps matches TRBD2 (5 bases). This CDR3 is 12 amino acids long. Trimming stripped 2 bases from V and 6 bases from J, with 8 bases between. The germline CDR1 and CDR2 sequences are MNHEY and SVGAGI.

This clonotype was observed a few times. The chain links TRBV7-9 to TRBJ1-4; 8 positions agree with TRBD1. J lost 4 bases, V lost 7 bases, and 20 bases had no gene match. Per the germline V gene, CDR1 is SEHNR and CDR2 is FQNEAQ (reference sequence). This CDR3 is 19 amino acids long. CDR3 in DNA: TGTGCCAGCATCCCTTCAAAGACCAGGGGGCCCAGGCGTAATGAAAAACTGTTTTTT. Amino acid sequence: CASIPSKTRGPRRNEKLFF.